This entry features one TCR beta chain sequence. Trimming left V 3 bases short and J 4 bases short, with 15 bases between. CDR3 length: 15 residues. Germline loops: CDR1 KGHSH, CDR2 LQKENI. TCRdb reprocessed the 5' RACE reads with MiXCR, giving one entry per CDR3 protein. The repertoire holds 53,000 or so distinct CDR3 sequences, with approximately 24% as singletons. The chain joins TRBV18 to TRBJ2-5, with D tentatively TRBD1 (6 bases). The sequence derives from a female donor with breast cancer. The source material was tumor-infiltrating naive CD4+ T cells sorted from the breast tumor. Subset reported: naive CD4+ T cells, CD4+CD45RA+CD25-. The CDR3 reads CASSPNQGSSETQYF. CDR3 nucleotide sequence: TGTGCCAGCTCACCGAACCAGGGGTCTTCAGAGACCCAGTACTTC.